Sequencing of this TCR beta chain was carried out in a study of cytomegalovirus exposure and HLA in healthy donors. PCR was performed using 60 Vbeta and 13 Jbeta primers. Produced via immunoSEQ multiplex PCR; TCRdb's table is partial and in-frame only. The table lists 270,000 or so clones, 70% to 90% of them singletons. This clone was detected once. The sample has other DNA sequences that encode this CDR3 too. Germline V gives CDR1 SQVTM, CDR2 ANQGSEA. Trimming took 6 bases from V and 0 from J, leaving 8 bases between them. The CDR3 is made up of 12 amino acids. The V call is TRBV29-1, the J call TRBJ1-1; D unresolved. The sequencing sample was made of PBMCs. This clonotype was obtained from a man between 40 and 49 years old in good health and CMV-seropositive. Here the CDR3 reads CSVPVMNTEAFF. As DNA, the CDR3 is TGCAGCGTACCAGTAATGAACACTGAAGCTTTCTTT. The full variable domain, rest sourced from reference TRBV29-1 and TRBJ1-1, is SAVISQKPSRDICQRGTSLTIQCQVDSQVTMMFWYRQQPGQSLTLIATANQGSEATYESGFVIDKFPISRPNLTFSTLTVSNMSPEDSSIYLCSVPVMNTEAFFGQGTRLTVV.